This T cell receptor (beta chain) comes out of a study of shared clonotypes between healthy human individuals. Whole-study results and caveats: All-four-donor shared clonotypes had higher generation probabilities than non-shared clonotypes did.

Notes on this clone: The antigen is unknown.

Germline CDR1 is MNHNS and CDR2 is SASEGT. V was trimmed by 6 bases and J by 6 bases, leaving 17 bases between them. The CDR3 has 15 amino acids. Using immunoSEQ multiplex PCR, the repertoire was profiled, and TCRdb retains in-frame clones only, with some absent. The table records over a million clones, around 76% of them present only once. The source of this sequence is a man between 18 and 29 years old in good health. The chain links TRBV6-1 to TRBJ1-4, with D unclear. The sequencing input was memory CD4+ T cells sorted from blood. The subset here: CD45RA-negative fraction. The CDR3 protein is CASSRSRFIDEKLFF. The CDR3 DNA is TGTGCCAGCAGCCGGAGTCGGTTTATCGATGAAAAACTGTTTTTT.